A selection of T cell receptor beta chains follows, all from one sample in a study of cytomegalovirus exposure and HLA in healthy donors. The protocol was immunoSEQ multiplex PCR, while the TCRdb copy is restricted to in-frame clones and leaves out a portion. The sample contains approximately 190,000 clones, over 80% of which appear only once. Sequencing was carried out using PBMCs. The receptors shown here come from a man between 40 and 49 years old in good health and CMV-seropositive. Both conserved end residues are part of each CDR3. D genes are given only for firm matches. Clone size, where shown, is once, few, many, or a class for clones that have expanded.

j_call,v_call,clone_size,d_call,cdr3_nt,cdr3_aa
TRBJ2-3,TRBV5-5,NA,TRBD2,TGTGCCAGCAGCTTGGGGACTAGCGGGGGTAGCACAGATACGCAGTATTTT,CASSLGTSGGSTDTQYF
TRBJ1-2,TRBV6-5,NA,TRBD1,TGTGCCAGCAGTTACCTGCCTGACAGGGTTGAAGGCTACACCTTC,CASSYLPDRVEGYTF
TRBJ2-1,TRBV7-2,NA,TRBD2,TGTGCCAGCAGCTTAGTTTCTTCGCGGGGGGGGTTCAATGAGCAGTTCTTC,CASSLVSSRGGFNEQFF
TRBJ2-3,TRBV9,NA,TRBD1,TGTGCCAGCAGGTCGACAGGGTTAGGTACAGATACGCAGTATTTT,CASRSTGLGTDTQYF
TRBJ2-1,TRBV6-1,once,NA,TGTGCCAGCAGTGAAGCGCGGCGTGGGGCCTTCAATGAGCAGTTCTTC,CASSEARRGAFNEQFF
TRBJ1-2,TRBV6-1,NA,TRBD1,TGTGCCAGCAGAATGACAGGGGGCGGCGGCTACACCTTC,CASRMTGGGGYTF
TRBJ1-2,TRBV5-4,NA,TRBD1,TGTGCCAGCAGCCCCGGACAGGCGTCGAACTATGGCTACACCTTC,CASSPGQASNYGYTF
TRBJ2-7,TRBV12-2,NA,NA,TGTGCAAGTCGCTGCGGGACTAGCGGCACCTACGAGCAGTACTTC,CASRCGTSGTYEQYF
TRBJ1-1,TRBV5-1,NA,NA,TGCGCCAGCAGCTTCAGCGGGGCCCACACTGAAGCTTTCTTT,CASSFSGAHTEAFF
TRBJ1-5,TRBV27,NA,TRBD1,TGTGCCAGCAGTCCCCGACAGGGGGCATCTGGTTATAGCAATCAGCCCCAGCATTTT,CASSPRQGASGYSNQPQHF
TRBJ1-4,TRBV10-2,NA,NA,TGCGCCAGCAGTGAGTCAAGGGGGAGTAATGAAAAACTGTTTTTT,CASSESRGSNEKLFF
TRBJ2-7,TRBV27,NA,NA,TGTGCCAGCACTAATAGGGCGGGTCGGGTCGAGCAGTACTTC,CASTNRAGRVEQYF
TRBJ1-2,TRBV5-1,NA,NA,TGCGCCAGCAGCTTGGCTGGGGGGGCGGCCTCCTATGGCTACACCTTC,CASSLAGGAASYGYTF
TRBJ1-3,TRBV6-6,few,NA,TGTGCCAGCAGTTACGGACAGAGGTCTGGAAACACCATATATTTT,CASSYGQRSGNTIYF
TRBJ2-7,TRBV6-5,once,TRBD2,TGTGCCAGCAGTTACTCGCGGGGGAGCTCCTACGAGCAGTACTTC,CASSYSRGSSYEQYF